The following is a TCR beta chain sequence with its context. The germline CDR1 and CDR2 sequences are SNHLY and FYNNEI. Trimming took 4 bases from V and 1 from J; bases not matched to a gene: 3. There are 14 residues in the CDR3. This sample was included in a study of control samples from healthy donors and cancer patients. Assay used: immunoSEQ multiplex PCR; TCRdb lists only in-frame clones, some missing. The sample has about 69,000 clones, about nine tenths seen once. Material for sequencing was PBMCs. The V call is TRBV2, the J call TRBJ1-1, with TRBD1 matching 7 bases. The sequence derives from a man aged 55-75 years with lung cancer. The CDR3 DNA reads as TGTGCCAGCAGTGTCGACAGGGAGAACACTGAAGCTTTCTTT. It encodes CASSVDRENTEAFF.